These T cell receptor beta chains were read from a single sample in a study of T cell repertoires and Cas9 in healthy adults. Repertoires were generated with immunoSEQ multiplex PCR, while TCRdb's copy carries only in-frame clones and drops some. The data show approximately 23,000 clones, more than 80% seen once. The sequencing input was CD4+ effector T cells (CD127+, CD25-, CD137-, CD154-) from PBMCs; culture status not recorded. The receptors originated from a human donor in good health. The CDR3 runs from the conserved cysteine through the conserved F or W. A D gene is named only where the DNA matches it firmly. Clone size appears in some rows only: once, few, many, or a class for an expanded clone.

V gene: TRBV18
clone size: .
J gene: TRBJ2-1
D gene: .
CDR3 DNA: TGTGCCAGCTCACTGCCCGACAGGTACAGCTCCTACAATGAGCAGTTCTTC
CDR3 protein: CASSLPDRYSSYNEQFF

V gene: TRBV14
clone size: once
J gene: TRBJ2-7
D gene: TRBD2
CDR3 DNA: TGTGCCAGCAGCCAACCCGCAGGGGGGACTAGCGGCTCCTACGAGCAGTACTTC
CDR3 protein: CASSQPAGGTSGSYEQYF

V gene: TRBV6-1
clone size: .
J gene: TRBJ1-2
D gene: .
CDR3 DNA: TGTGCCAGCAGTGGGACGGAAGGCTACACCTTC
CDR3 protein: CASSGTEGYTF

V gene: TRBV5-3
clone size: .
J gene: TRBJ1-5
D gene: TRBD1
CDR3 DNA: TGTGCCAGAAGCGAGGGACAGGGGAACTTTCAGCCCCAGCATTTT
CDR3 protein: CARSEGQGNFQPQHF

V gene: TRBV7-9
clone size: .
J gene: TRBJ2-2
D gene: TRBD1
CDR3 DNA: TGTGCCAGCACCGAGACAGGGATTCAGTCCGGGGAGCTGTTTTTT
CDR3 protein: CASTETGIQSGELFF

V gene: TRBV5-6
clone size: .
J gene: TRBJ2-7
D gene: .
CDR3 DNA: TGTGCCAGCAGCCGGGACACTAGAGCCAGCGAGCAGTACTTC
CDR3 protein: CASSRDTRASEQYF

V gene: TRBV15
clone size: .
J gene: TRBJ2-7
D gene: TRBD1
CDR3 DNA: TGTGCCACCAGCAGAAGTTTTACCGGACAGGGGTCCTACGAGCAGTACTTC
CDR3 protein: CATSRSFTGQGSYEQYF

V gene: TRBV14
clone size: .
J gene: TRBJ2-5
D gene: TRBD1
CDR3 DNA: TGTGCCAGCAGCCCATGGACAGGGCTCCTCCAAGAGACCCAGTACTTC
CDR3 protein: CASSPWTGLLQETQYF

V gene: TRBV28
clone size: once
J gene: TRBJ1-6
D gene: .
CDR3 DNA: TGTGCCAGCAGCTTGATAACGCTCCTTTATAATTCACCCCTCCACTTT
CDR3 protein: CASSLITLLYNSPLHF

V gene: TRBV6-5
clone size: .
J gene: TRBJ1-6
D gene: TRBD1
CDR3 DNA: TGTGCCAGCAGTTACTTATCCGGGACAGGGGAATCACCCCTCCACTTT
CDR3 protein: CASSYLSGTGESPLHF

V gene: TRBV5-5
clone size: few
J gene: TRBJ1-5
D gene: .
CDR3 DNA: TGTGCCAGCAGTTGGGGCAGCCATAGCAATCAGCCCCAGCATTTT
CDR3 protein: CASSWGSHSNQPQHF

V gene: TRBV7-2
clone size: .
J gene: TRBJ2-1
D gene: .
CDR3 DNA: TGTGCCAGCAGCTACCCGACATACTCAGTTCAGTTCTTC
CDR3 protein: CASSYPTYSVQFF

V gene: TRBV5-1
clone size: once
J gene: TRBJ1-2
D gene: TRBD1
CDR3 DNA: TGCGCCAGCAGCGAAAATGCGGGACAGCCCGGCTACACCTTC
CDR3 protein: CASSENAGQPGYTF

V gene: TRBV4-1
clone size: .
J gene: TRBJ1-1
D gene: .
CDR3 DNA: TGCGCCAGCAGCCAAGATGGGACCCGTCAGCGGATAAAGGACACTGAAGCTTTCTTT
CDR3 protein: CASSQDGTRQRIKDTEAFF

V gene: TRBV9
clone size: .
J gene: TRBJ2-1
D gene: TRBD1
CDR3 DNA: TGTGCCAGCAGCGGCGGAGGGACAGGGGGACCCATTGAGCAGTTCTTC
CDR3 protein: CASSGGGTGGPIEQFF

V gene: TRBV5-4
clone size: .
J gene: TRBJ2-3
D gene: .
CDR3 DNA: TGTGCCAGCAGCTTTCCCCAGGGGAACACAGATACGCAGTATTTT
CDR3 protein: CASSFPQGNTDTQYF

V gene: TRBV9
clone size: .
J gene: TRBJ2-2
D gene: .
CDR3 DNA: TGTGCCAGCAGCCTAAATAGGGCTCCCACCGGGGAGCTGTTTTTT
CDR3 protein: CASSLNRAPTGELFF

V gene: TRBV4-1
clone size: once
J gene: TRBJ2-4
D gene: .
CDR3 DNA: TGCGCCAGCAGCCAAATCGGTCTAGCCAAAAACATTCAGTACTTC
CDR3 protein: CASSQIGLAKNIQYF

V gene: TRBV7-2
clone size: .
J gene: TRBJ2-5
D gene: TRBD1
CDR3 DNA: TGTGCCAGCAGCTTAGCGGGGACAGATACAGAGACCCAGTACTTC
CDR3 protein: CASSLAGTDTETQYF

V gene: TRBV11-2
clone size: .
J gene: TRBJ2-7
D gene: TRBD2
CDR3 DNA: TGTGCCAGCAGCTTAGGGCGACTAGCGGGAGACCACGAGCAGTACTTC
CDR3 protein: CASSLGRLAGDHEQYF

V gene: TRBV5-1
clone size: .
J gene: TRBJ1-5
D gene: TRBD1
CDR3 DNA: TGCGCCAGCAGCTCACGGACAGGGGGCTCGTATCAACCCCAGCATTTT
CDR3 protein: CASSSRTGGSYQPQHF

V gene: TRBV6-5
clone size: .
J gene: TRBJ2-1
D gene: .
CDR3 DNA: TGTGCCAGCAGTTTCGGGACTCCGGGCCGAGGGGAGCAGTTCTTC
CDR3 protein: CASSFGTPGRGEQFF

V gene: TRBV7-2
clone size: once
J gene: TRBJ2-7
D gene: .
CDR3 DNA: TGTGCCAGCAGCTTAGCGTTCGACAGGACCGCCTACGAGCAGTACTTC
CDR3 protein: CASSLAFDRTAYEQYF

V gene: TRBV18
clone size: .
J gene: TRBJ2-1
D gene: .
CDR3 DNA: TGTGCCAGCTCACCCCTCCAGGACCCCGCCTACAATGAGCAGTTCTTC
CDR3 protein: CASSPLQDPAYNEQFF

V gene: TRBV29-1
clone size: .
J gene: TRBJ1-2
D gene: TRBD1
CDR3 DNA: TGCAGCGTTCGATACCAGAACGACAGGGGAGCGGGCTACACCTTC
CDR3 protein: CSVRYQNDRGAGYTF

V gene: TRBV19
clone size: .
J gene: TRBJ1-4
D gene: .
CDR3 DNA: TGTGCCAGTAGGGTCCCGGCCGGTGAAAAACTGTTTTTT
CDR3 protein: CASRVPAGEKLFF

V gene: TRBV5-1
clone size: .
J gene: TRBJ1-1
D gene: .
CDR3 DNA: TGCGCCAGCGGGGCCCTCGGCAGCCTTAGGGACACTGAAGCTTTCTTT
CDR3 protein: CASGALGSLRDTEAFF

V gene: TRBV5-1
clone size: few
J gene: TRBJ2-7
D gene: .
CDR3 DNA: TGCGCCAGCAGCTTGGACAGGGACTACGAGCAGTACTTC
CDR3 protein: CASSLDRDYEQYF

V gene: TRBV15
clone size: .
J gene: TRBJ2-1
D gene: .
CDR3 DNA: TGTGCCACCAGCAGAGCTTTCGGGGGAGGCAATGAGCAGTTCTTC
CDR3 protein: CATSRAFGGGNEQFF

V gene: TRBV5-1
clone size: .
J gene: TRBJ1-2
D gene: .
CDR3 DNA: TGCGCCAGCAGCTTGATCGTTTCGGGTGGCAGGGGAGATGGCTACACCTTC
CDR3 protein: CASSLIVSGGRGDGYTF

V gene: TRBV28
clone size: .
J gene: TRBJ2-7
D gene: TRBD1
CDR3 DNA: TGTGCCAGCAGTTTATACAGGGGGTCCTCCTACGAGCAGTACTTC
CDR3 protein: CASSLYRGSSYEQYF

V gene: TRBV27
clone size: .
J gene: TRBJ2-2
D gene: .
CDR3 DNA: TGTGCCAGCGGACAGAGCACCGGGGAGCTGTTTTTT
CDR3 protein: CASGQSTGELFF

V gene: TRBV30
clone size: .
J gene: TRBJ2-5
D gene: .
CDR3 DNA: TGTGCCTGGAGTCTGGGACCGAAAGAGACCCAGTACTTC
CDR3 protein: CAWSLGPKETQYF

V gene: TRBV7-9
clone size: .
J gene: TRBJ1-4
D gene: .
CDR3 DNA: TGTGCCAGCAGCCCCTCGGGCCCGCGGGAAAAACTGTTTTTT
CDR3 protein: CASSPSGPREKLFF

V gene: TRBV30
clone size: .
J gene: TRBJ1-3
D gene: .
CDR3 DNA: TGTGCCTGGAGTGTGTCCGGACGTGGAAACACCATATATTTT
CDR3 protein: CAWSVSGRGNTIYF

V gene: TRBV5-8
clone size: .
J gene: TRBJ1-2
D gene: .
CDR3 DNA: TGTGCCAGCAGCGCCCCGGCCTTTGGCTACACCTTC
CDR3 protein: CASSAPAFGYTF

V gene: TRBV2
clone size: .
J gene: TRBJ1-1
D gene: TRBD1
CDR3 DNA: TGTGCCAGCAGCGGGGACAGGGTGGATGAAGCTTTCTTT
CDR3 protein: CASSGDRVDEAFF

V gene: TRBV7-2
clone size: .
J gene: TRBJ2-1
D gene: .
CDR3 DNA: TGTGCCAGCAGCGGAGAAGGGCCCGGCAATGAGCAGTTCTTC
CDR3 protein: CASSGEGPGNEQFF

V gene: TRBV19
clone size: once
J gene: TRBJ1-2
D gene: .
CDR3 DNA: TGTGCCAGTAACCTTGAGGGGCGAGACTATGGCTACACCTTC
CDR3 protein: CASNLEGRDYGYTF

V gene: TRBV6-1
clone size: .
J gene: TRBJ1-5
D gene: TRBD1
CDR3 DNA: TGTGCCAGCAGACAGGGGGCAGGTCAGCCCCAGCATTTT
CDR3 protein: CASRQGAGQPQHF

V gene: TRBV15
clone size: .
J gene: TRBJ2-1
D gene: TRBD2
CDR3 DNA: TGTGCCACCAGCAGTCCCCTTAGCGGGGGGACCTACAATGAGCAGTTCTTC
CDR3 protein: CATSSPLSGGTYNEQFF

V gene: TRBV27
clone size: .
J gene: TRBJ1-1
D gene: TRBD1
CDR3 DNA: TGTGCCAGCAGCTCCGACAGGGCTAACGCGAACACTGAAGCTTTCTTT
CDR3 protein: CASSSDRANANTEAFF

V gene: TRBV7-9
clone size: .
J gene: TRBJ1-1
D gene: .
CDR3 DNA: TGTGCCAGCAGCTTACGTCGCCTCCCGAACACTGAAGCTTTCTTT
CDR3 protein: CASSLRRLPNTEAFF

V gene: TRBV28
clone size: .
J gene: TRBJ1-2
D gene: TRBD1
CDR3 DNA: TGTGCCAGCCGAAAGGGGGCGGACTATGGCTACACCTTC
CDR3 protein: CASRKGADYGYTF

V gene: TRBV19
clone size: .
J gene: TRBJ2-4
D gene: .
CDR3 DNA: TGTGCCAGTAGTATGGGGGCAGCGGGGTTAGCCAAAAACATTCAGTACTTC
CDR3 protein: CASSMGAAGLAKNIQYF

V gene: TRBV7-2
clone size: .
J gene: TRBJ2-1
D gene: TRBD2
CDR3 DNA: TGTGCCAGCAGCTTTTGCGGCCTAGCGGGGGGGCCCGGTGAGCAGTTCTTC
CDR3 protein: CASSFCGLAGGPGEQFF

V gene: TRBV4-3
clone size: .
J gene: TRBJ2-1
D gene: .
CDR3 DNA: TGCGCCAGCAGCCAAGCCCAGGGGAATGAGCAGTTCTTC
CDR3 protein: CASSQAQGNEQFF

V gene: TRBV28
clone size: once
J gene: TRBJ2-1
D gene: TRBD2
CDR3 DNA: TGTGCCAGCCGACTAGCGGGTAGCTCCTACAATGAGCAGTTCTTC
CDR3 protein: CASRLAGSSYNEQFF

V gene: TRBV19
clone size: .
J gene: TRBJ1-4
D gene: TRBD1
CDR3 DNA: TGTGCCAGTAGTATAGCGATAACGAACAGGGGGAATGAAAAACTGTTTTTT
CDR3 protein: CASSIAITNRGNEKLFF

V gene: TRBV9
clone size: .
J gene: TRBJ2-7
D gene: .
CDR3 DNA: TGTGCCAGCTCCCTCAGACAGGCCCCCTACGAGCAGTACTTC
CDR3 protein: CASSLRQAPYEQYF

V gene: TRBV28
clone size: .
J gene: TRBJ1-1
D gene: TRBD1
CDR3 DNA: TGTGCCAGTGGGGGACAGCCGAACACTGAAGCTTTCTTT
CDR3 protein: CASGGQPNTEAFF

V gene: TRBV18
clone size: .
J gene: TRBJ2-6
D gene: .
CDR3 DNA: TGTGCCAGCTCCCTTGCCAGGGCCCCGGGGGCCAACGTCCTGACTTTC
CDR3 protein: CASSLARAPGANVLTF

V gene: TRBV18
clone size: .
J gene: TRBJ2-2
D gene: TRBD2
CDR3 DNA: TGTGCCAGCTCGCCCGGAGGGACTAGAGGCACCGGGGAGCTGTTTTTT
CDR3 protein: CASSPGGTRGTGELFF

V gene: TRBV28
clone size: .
J gene: TRBJ1-1
D gene: .
CDR3 DNA: TGTGCCAGCAGTTCCCGACCCAGGGGGAACACTGAAGCTTTCTTT
CDR3 protein: CASSSRPRGNTEAFF

V gene: TRBV5-1
clone size: .
J gene: TRBJ2-7
D gene: .
CDR3 DNA: TGCGCCAGCAGCTTTACTTTCCGGGGGGAGCAGTACTTC
CDR3 protein: CASSFTFRGEQYF